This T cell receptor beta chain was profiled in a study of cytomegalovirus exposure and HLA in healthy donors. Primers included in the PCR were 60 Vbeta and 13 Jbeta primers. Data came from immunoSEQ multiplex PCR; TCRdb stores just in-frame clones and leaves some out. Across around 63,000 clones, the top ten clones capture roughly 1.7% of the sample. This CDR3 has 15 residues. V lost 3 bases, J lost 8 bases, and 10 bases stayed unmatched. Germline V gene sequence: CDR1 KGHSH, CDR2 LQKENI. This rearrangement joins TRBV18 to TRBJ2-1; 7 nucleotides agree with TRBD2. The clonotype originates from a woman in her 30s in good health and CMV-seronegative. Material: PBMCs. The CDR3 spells CASSPRGLAGDEQFF. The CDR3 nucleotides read TGTGCCAGCTCACCCCGGGGTCTGGCGGGGGATGAGCAGTTCTTC. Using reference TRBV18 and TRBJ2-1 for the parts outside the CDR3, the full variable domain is NAGVMQNPRHLVRRRGQEARLRCSPMKGHSHVYWYRQLPEEGLKFMVYLQKENIIDESGMPKERFSAEFPKEGPSILRIQQVVRGDSAAYFCASSPRGLAGDEQFFGPGTRLTVL.